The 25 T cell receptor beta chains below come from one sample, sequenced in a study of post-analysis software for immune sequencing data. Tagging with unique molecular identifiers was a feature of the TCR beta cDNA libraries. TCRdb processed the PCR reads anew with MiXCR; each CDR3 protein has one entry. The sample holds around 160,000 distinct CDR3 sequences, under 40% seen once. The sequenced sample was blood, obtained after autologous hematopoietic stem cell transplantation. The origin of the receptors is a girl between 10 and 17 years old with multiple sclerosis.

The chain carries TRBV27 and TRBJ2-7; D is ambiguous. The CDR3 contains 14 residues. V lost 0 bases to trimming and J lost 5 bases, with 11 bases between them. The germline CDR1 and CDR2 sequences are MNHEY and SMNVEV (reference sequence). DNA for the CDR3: TGTGCCAGCAGTTTATCATCCGGGTCCCACGAGCAGTACTTC. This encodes CASSLSSGSHEQYF.

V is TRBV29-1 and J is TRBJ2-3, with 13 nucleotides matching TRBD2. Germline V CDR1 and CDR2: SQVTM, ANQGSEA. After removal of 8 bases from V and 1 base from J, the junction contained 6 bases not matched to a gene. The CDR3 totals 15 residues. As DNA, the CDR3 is TGCAGCAGCGGACTAGCGGGAGCGGGCACAGATACGCAGTATTTT. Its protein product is CSSGLAGAGTDTQYF.

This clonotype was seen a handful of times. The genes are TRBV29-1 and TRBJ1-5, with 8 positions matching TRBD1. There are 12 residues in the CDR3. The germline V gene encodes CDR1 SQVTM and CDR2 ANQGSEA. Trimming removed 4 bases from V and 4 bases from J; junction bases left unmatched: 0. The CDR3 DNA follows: TGCAGCGTTGGGACAGGGAATCAGCCCCAGCATTTT. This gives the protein CSVGTGNQPQHF.

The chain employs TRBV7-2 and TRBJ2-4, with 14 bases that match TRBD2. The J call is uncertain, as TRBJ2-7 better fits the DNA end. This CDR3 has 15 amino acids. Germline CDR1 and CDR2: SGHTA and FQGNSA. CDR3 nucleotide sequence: TGTGCCAGCAGCTGGGGACTAGCGGGAGTCCGCGAGCAGTACTTC. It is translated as CASSWGLAGVREQYF.

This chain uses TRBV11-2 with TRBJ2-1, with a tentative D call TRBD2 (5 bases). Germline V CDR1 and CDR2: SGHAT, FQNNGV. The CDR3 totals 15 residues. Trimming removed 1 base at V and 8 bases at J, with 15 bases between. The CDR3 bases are TGTGCCAGCAGCTTAGGTCTGTTAGGGAGCGATGAGCAGTTCTTC. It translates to CASSLGLLGSDEQFF.

The CDR3 region is CASSLGQEEYF. The CDR3 DNA sequence: TGTGCCAGCAGTCTCGGACAGGAAGAGTACTTC. The chain combines TRBV25-1 with TRBJ2-7, with 7 bases that match TRBD1. Per the germline V gene, CDR1 is MGHDK and CDR2 is SYGVNS. The V and J ends lost 5 bases and 11 bases, in that order; junction bases with no gene match: 6. The CDR3 is made up of 11 amino acids.

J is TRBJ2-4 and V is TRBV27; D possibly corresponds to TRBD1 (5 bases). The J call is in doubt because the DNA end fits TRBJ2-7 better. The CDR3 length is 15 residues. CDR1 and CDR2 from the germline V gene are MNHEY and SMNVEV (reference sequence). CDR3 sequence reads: CASSLLRVFADEQYF. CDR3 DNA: TGTGCCAGCAGTCTCCTCAGGGTTTTTGCGGACGAGCAGTACTTC.

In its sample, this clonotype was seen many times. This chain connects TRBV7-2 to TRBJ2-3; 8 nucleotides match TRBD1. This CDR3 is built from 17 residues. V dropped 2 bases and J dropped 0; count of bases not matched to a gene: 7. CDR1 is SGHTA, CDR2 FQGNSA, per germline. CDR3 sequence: CASSLRMRQGSTDTQYF. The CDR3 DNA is TGTGCCAGCAGCTTACGAATGAGACAGGGGAGCACAGATACGCAGTATTTT.

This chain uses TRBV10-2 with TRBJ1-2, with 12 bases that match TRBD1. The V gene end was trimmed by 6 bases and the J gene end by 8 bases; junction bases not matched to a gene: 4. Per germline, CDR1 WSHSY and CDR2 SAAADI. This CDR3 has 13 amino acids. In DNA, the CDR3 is TGCGCCAGCAGGGGACAGGGGGCGCGAGGCTACACCTTC. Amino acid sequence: CASRGQGARGYTF.

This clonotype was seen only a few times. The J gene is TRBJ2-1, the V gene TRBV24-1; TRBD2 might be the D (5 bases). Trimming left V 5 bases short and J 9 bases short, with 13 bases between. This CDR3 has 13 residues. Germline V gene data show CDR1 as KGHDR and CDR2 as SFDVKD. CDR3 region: CATSASVAGEQFF. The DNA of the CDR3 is TGTGCCACCAGTGCCTCGGTCGCGGGTGAGCAGTTCTTC.

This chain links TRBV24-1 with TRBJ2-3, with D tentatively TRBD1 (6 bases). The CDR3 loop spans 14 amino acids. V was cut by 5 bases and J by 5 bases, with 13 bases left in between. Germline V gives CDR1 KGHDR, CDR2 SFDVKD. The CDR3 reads CATSVSVGGDTQYF. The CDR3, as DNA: TGTGCCACCAGTGTGTCAGTAGGGGGAGATACGCAGTATTTT.

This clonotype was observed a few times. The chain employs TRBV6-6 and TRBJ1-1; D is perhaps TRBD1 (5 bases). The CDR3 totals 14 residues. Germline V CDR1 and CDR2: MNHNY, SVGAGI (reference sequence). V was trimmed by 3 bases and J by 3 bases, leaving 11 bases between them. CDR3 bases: TGTGCCAGCAGTTATAGCGACAGACACACTGAAGCTTTCTTT. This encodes CASSYSDRHTEAFF.

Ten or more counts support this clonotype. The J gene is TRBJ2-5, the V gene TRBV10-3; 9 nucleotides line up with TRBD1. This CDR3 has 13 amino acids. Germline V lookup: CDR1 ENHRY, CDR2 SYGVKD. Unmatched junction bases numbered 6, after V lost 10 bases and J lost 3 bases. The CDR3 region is CATGTGNEETQYF. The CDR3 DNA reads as TGTGCCACCGGGACAGGGAATGAAGAGACCCAGTACTTC.

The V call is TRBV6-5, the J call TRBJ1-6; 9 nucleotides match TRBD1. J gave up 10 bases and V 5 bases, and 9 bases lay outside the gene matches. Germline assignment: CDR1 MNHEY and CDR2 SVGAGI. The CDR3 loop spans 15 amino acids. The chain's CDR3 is CASSGPGQGTSPLHF. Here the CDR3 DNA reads TGTGCCAGCAGTGGACCGGGACAGGGTACCTCACCCCTCCACTTT.

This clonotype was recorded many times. The CDR3 reads CSVEGKGHRGYNEQFF. The CDR3 region has the DNA TGCAGCGTTGAAGGAAAGGGGCACAGGGGCTACAATGAGCAGTTCTTC. The V call is TRBV29-1, the J call TRBJ2-1; 7 bases fit TRBD1. The CDR3 has 16 amino acids. After removal of 1 base from V and 3 bases from J, the junction contained 9 bases not matched to a gene. Germline V gene lookup returns CDR1 SQVTM and CDR2 ANQGSEA.

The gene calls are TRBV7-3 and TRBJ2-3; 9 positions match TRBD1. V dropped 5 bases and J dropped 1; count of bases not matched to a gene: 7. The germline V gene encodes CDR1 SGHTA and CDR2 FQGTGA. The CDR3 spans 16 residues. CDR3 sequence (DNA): TGTGCCAGCAGCCTCACAGGGGGCGCCGGCACAGATACGCAGTATTTT. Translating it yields CASSLTGGAGTDTQYF.

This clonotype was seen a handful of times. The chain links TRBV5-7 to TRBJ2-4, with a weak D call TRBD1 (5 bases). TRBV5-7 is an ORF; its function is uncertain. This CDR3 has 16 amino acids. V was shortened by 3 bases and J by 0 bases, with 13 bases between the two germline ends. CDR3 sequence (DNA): TGTGCCAGCAGCTGGACACCTAGGCTAGCCAAAAACATTCAGTACTTC. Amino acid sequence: CASSWTPRLAKNIQYF.

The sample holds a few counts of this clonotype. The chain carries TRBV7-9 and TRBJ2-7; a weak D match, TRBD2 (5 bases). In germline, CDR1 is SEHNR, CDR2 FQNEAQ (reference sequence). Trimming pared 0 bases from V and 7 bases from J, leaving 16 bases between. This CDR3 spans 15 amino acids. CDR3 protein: CASSLASRPRREQYF. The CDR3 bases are TGTGCCAGCAGCTTAGCGTCCAGGCCTCGGAGGGAGCAGTACTTC. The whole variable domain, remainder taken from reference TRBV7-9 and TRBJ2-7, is DTGVSQNPRHKITKRGQNVTFRCDPISEHNRLYWYRQTLGQGPEFLTYFQNEAQLEKSRLLSDRFSAERPKGSFSTLEIQRTEQGDSAMYLCASSLASRPRREQYFGPGTRLTVT.

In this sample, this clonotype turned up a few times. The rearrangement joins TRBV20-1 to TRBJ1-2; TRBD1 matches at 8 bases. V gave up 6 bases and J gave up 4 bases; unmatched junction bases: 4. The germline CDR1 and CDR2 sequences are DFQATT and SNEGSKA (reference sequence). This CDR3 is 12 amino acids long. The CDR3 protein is CSAQDRAYGYTF. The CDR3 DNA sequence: TGCAGTGCCCAGGACAGGGCCTATGGCTACACCTTC.

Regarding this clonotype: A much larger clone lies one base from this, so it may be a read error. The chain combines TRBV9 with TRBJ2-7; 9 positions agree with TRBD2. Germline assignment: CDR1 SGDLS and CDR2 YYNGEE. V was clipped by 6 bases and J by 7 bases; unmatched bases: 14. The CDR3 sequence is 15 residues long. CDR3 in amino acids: CASTISGSTRSEQYF. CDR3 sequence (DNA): TGTGCCAGCACCATTAGCGGGAGTACAAGGAGTGAGCAGTACTTC.

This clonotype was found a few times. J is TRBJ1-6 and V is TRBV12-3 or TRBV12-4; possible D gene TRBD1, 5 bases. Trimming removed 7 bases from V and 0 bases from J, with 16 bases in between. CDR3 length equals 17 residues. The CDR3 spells CASTTWGGSSYNSPLHF. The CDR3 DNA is TGTGCCAGCACCACCTGGGGGGGGAGCTCCTATAATTCACCCCTCCACTTT.

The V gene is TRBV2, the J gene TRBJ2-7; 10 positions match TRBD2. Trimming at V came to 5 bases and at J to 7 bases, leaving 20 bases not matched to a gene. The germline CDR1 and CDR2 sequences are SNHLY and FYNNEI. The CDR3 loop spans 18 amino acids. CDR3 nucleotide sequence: TGTGCCAGCAGTCCTACCGGGATAGCGGGAGGTGGGAGGAATGAGCAGTACTTC. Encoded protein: CASSPTGIAGGGRNEQYF.

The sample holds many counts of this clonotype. Written as DNA, the CDR3 is TGCAGCGTTGGGGGGAGTTCGGAGACCCAGTACTTC. This sequence encodes CSVGGSSETQYF. The chain joins TRBV29-1 to TRBJ2-5; possibly TRBD1 or TRBD2 for D (5 bases each). Trimming pared 4 bases from V and 5 bases from J, leaving 11 bases between. Germline CDR1 and CDR2: SQVTM and ANQGSEA. This CDR3 is 12 amino acids long.

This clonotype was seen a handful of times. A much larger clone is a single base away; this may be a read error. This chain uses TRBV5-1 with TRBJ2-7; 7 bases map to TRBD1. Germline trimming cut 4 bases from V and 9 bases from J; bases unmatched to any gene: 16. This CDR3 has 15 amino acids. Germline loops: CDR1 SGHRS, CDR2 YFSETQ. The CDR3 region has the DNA TGCGCCAGCAGCAAGTCATGGGACAGTCTGAAGGGGCAGTACTTC. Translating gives CASSKSWDSLKGQYF. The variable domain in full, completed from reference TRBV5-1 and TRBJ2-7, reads KAGVTQTPRYLIKTRGQQVTLSCSPISGHRSVSWYQQTPGQGLQFLFEYFSETQRNKGNFPGRFSGRQFSNSRSEMNVSTLELGDSALYLCASSKSWDSLKGQYFGPGTRLTVT.

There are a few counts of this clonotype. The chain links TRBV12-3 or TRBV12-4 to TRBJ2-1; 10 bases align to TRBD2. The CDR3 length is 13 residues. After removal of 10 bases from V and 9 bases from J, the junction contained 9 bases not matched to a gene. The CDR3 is CAIGSGRASEQFF. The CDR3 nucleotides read TGTGCCATAGGGAGCGGGAGGGCCTCTGAGCAGTTCTTC.